A single sample gave rise to the 7 T cell receptor beta chains below, sequenced in a study of blood T cell repertoires in COVID-19. The method was immunoSEQ multiplex PCR; TCRdb's version includes in-frame clones alone and lacks a portion of them. The sample contains 200,000 to 250,000 clones, about 86% of which appear only once. Sequencing was done on a sample of PBMCs or T cells enriched from blood (not recorded which). The origin of the receptors is a woman in her fifties or sixties with acute COVID-19.

The genes are TRBV7-2 and TRBJ2-7; 9 positions match TRBD1. With V trimmed by 5 bases and J by 2 bases, 7 bases remained unmatched. The CDR3 length is 15 residues. Germline CDR1 SGHTA, CDR2 FQGNSA. CDR3 in DNA: TGTGCCAGCAGCGAGCCGGGACAGGGTCCCTACGAGCAGTACTTC. Encoded protein: CASSEPGQGPYEQYF.

V gene TRBV7-8 combines with J gene TRBJ1-1; 9 nucleotides match TRBD1. The J segment lost 4 bases and the V segment lost 0 bases, leaving 3 bases of the junction unmatched. The germline CDR1 and CDR2 sequences are SGHVS and FQNEAQ. The CDR3 extends over 15 amino acids. Written as DNA, the CDR3 is TGTGCCAGCAGCTTAGCGCTGACAGGGGGCACTGAAGCTTTCTTT. It specifies CASSLALTGGTEAFF.

V usage is TRBV7-2 and J usage is TRBJ2-2; TRBD2 matches at 8 bases. CDR1 is SGHTA, CDR2 FQGNSA, per germline. The CDR3 has 16 amino acids. V was clipped by 5 bases and J by 0 bases; unmatched bases: 5. CDR3 protein: CASSPLTSANTGELFF. The CDR3 region has the DNA TGTGCCAGCAGCCCGCTGACTAGCGCGAACACCGGGGAGCTGTTTTTT. The complete variable domain, with remaining parts taken from reference TRBV7-2 and TRBJ2-2, reads GAGVSQSPSNKVTEKGKDVELRCDPISGHTALYWYRQSLGQGLEFLIYFQGNSAPDKSGLPSDRFSAERTGGSVSTLTIQRTQQEDSAVYLCASSPLTSANTGELFFGEGSRLTVL.

The rearrangement links TRBV27 to TRBJ1-5; no reliable D call. The CDR3 covers 14 residues. The germline V and J ends were trimmed by 5 bases and 2 bases, with 10 bases remaining between them. Per germline, CDR1 MNHEY and CDR2 SMNVEV (reference sequence). This CDR3 is CASSAPGRNQPQHF. CDR3 bases: TGTGCCAGCAGTGCTCCAGGTCGCAATCAGCCCCAGCATTTT.

This chain links TRBV3-1 (or the pseudogene TRBV3-2) with TRBJ1-2; 9 bases match TRBD1. V gave up 3 bases and J gave up 8 bases; unmatched junction bases: 7. This CDR3 region has 14 residues. Germline V CDR1 and CDR2: LGHDT, YNNKEL (reference sequence). The CDR3 DNA sequence: TGTGCCAGCAGCCACCGACAGGGGGTAGAGGGCTACACCTTC. Its protein product is CASSHRQGVEGYTF.

The chain links TRBV6-5 to TRBJ1-2; possible D gene TRBD1, 6 bases. This CDR3 region has 14 residues. Trimming removed 6 bases at V and 2 bases at J, with 13 bases between. CDR1 MNHEY and CDR2 SVGAGI come from the germline V gene. This chain's CDR3 is CASRTTGSNYGYTF. The CDR3, as DNA: TGTGCCAGCAGGACTACAGGGTCCAACTATGGCTACACCTTC.

The rearrangement joins TRBV6-2 or TRBV6-3 to TRBJ1-5; D unclear. Germline loops: CDR1 MNHEY, CDR2 SVGEGT. V gave up 4 bases and J gave up 3 bases, with 7 bases separating them. This CDR3 contains 13 residues. CDR3 bases: TGTGCCAGCAGTTCTACGCACAATCAGCCCCAGCATTTT. It yields the protein CASSSTHNQPQHF.